This TCR beta chain was recorded in a study of T cells in Graves' hyperthyroidism and ophthalmopathy. Amplification yielded TCR beta CDR3 regions, with RNA transcripts as the source. With the HTBI primer set, the TCR CDR3 went through a first round of RT-PCR. TCRdb ran MiXCR on the multiplex PCR reads and lists one entry per CDR3 protein. The sample yields about 840,000 distinct CDR3 sequences, 38% seen once. This CDR3 region has 18 residues. The V and J ends lost 6 bases and 7 bases respectively, with 25 bases between them. This clonotype was counted a few times. The gene calls are TRBV12-3 or TRBV12-4 and TRBJ1-6; possibly TRBD1 for D (5 bases). The receptor was isolated from a man aged 18 to 29 with Graves' hyperthyroidism. The sequenced sample was blood. This CDR3 reads CASSQDQRGQGYNSPLHF. Written as DNA, the CDR3 is TGTGCCAGCAGCCAAGATCAAAGAGGGCAGGGCTACAATTCACCCCTCCACTTT.